A selection of T cell receptor beta chains follows, all from one sample in a study of glioma-infiltrating T cells. TCRdb fed the multiplex PCR reads into MiXCR, producing one record per CDR3 protein. This sample yields approximately 400,000 distinct CDR3 sequences, of which around 45% are seen a single time; about 12% belongs to the top ten. The sequenced sample was glioma tissue, nonneoplastic brain tissue, or PBMCs (not recorded which). These receptors came from a human donor with low-grade glioma or glioblastoma, undergoing nonglioma brain surgery, or in good health (not recorded which). Each CDR3 is given with its conserved first and last residue. A D gene is named only where the DNA matches it firmly. A row's size may be missing; if present it is once, few, many or a size class.

cdr3_nt	cdr3_aa	d_call	v_call	j_call	clone_size
TGTGCCAGCAGTTATCGACAGGGTTTCGGGGAGCTGTTTTTT	CASSYRQGFGELFF	TRBD1	TRBV6-2/TRBV6-3	TRBJ2-2	few
TGCGCCAGCAGCCAAGATCTAGCGGGGGGGGATGAGCAGTTCTTC	CASSQDLAGGDEQFF	TRBD2	TRBV4-3	TRBJ2-1	few
TGTGCCAGCTCACCATCTCGACAGGGGGGGCCCGGGACCCAGTACTTC	CASSPSRQGGPGTQYF	TRBD1	TRBV18	TRBJ2-5	.
TGTGCCAGCAGTTACGTCCAGGGGGCGCACACCGGGGAGCTGTTTTTT	CASSYVQGAHTGELFF	TRBD1	TRBV6-6	TRBJ2-2	few
TGTGCCAGCAGTTCACCTCTCCGGGCAAAAAACAACGAGCAGTACTTC	CASSSPLRAKNNEQYF	.	TRBV27	TRBJ2-7	few
TGTGCCAGCAGTTTCGTTCAGCCGTGGAGCACAGATACGCAGTATTTT	CASSFVQPWSTDTQYF	.	TRBV28	TRBJ2-3	many
TGTGCCAGCAGTTTATCGACTAGCAGCAGCACAGATACGCAGTATTTT	CASSLSTSSSTDTQYF	TRBD2	TRBV28	TRBJ2-3	many
TGTGCCAGCAGTGAAGCGCGAGGCACCGGGGAGCTGTTTTTT	CASSEARGTGELFF	.	TRBV2	TRBJ2-2	.
TGCAGCGTCCCTCGGGGTCATGGCTACACCTTC	CSVPRGHGYTF	.	TRBV29-1	TRBJ1-2	.
TGTGCCAGCAGCTTTGGGGGGATCGGTGGCAGTCAGCCCCAGCATTTT	CASSFGGIGGSQPQHF	.	TRBV6-2/TRBV6-3	TRBJ1-5	.
TGCAGCCCTCAGCGGGAGAACTACAATGAGCAGTTCTTC	CSPQRENYNEQFF	TRBD2	TRBV20-1	TRBJ2-1	many
TGTGCCAGCAGCTTAGCGCAAAGTCACGGCTCCTACGAGCAGTACTTC	CASSLAQSHGSYEQYF	.	TRBV7-6	TRBJ2-7	few
TGTGCCAGCACTAACCGCCGGGACAGGGTCTACAATGAGCAGTTCTTC	CASTNRRDRVYNEQFF	TRBD1	TRBV6-2/TRBV6-3	TRBJ2-1	many
TGTGCCAGCAGTTCCGGGACTAGCGGGATCAATGAGCAGTTCTTC	CASSSGTSGINEQFF	TRBD2	TRBV27	TRBJ2-1	few
TGTGCCAGCAGTTACTCGATGGGACAGGGAGGCGCCTACGAGCAGTACTTC	CASSYSMGQGGAYEQYF	TRBD1	TRBV6-5	TRBJ2-7	.
TGTGCCAGTAGTATCCGACAGCTTCATGGCTACACCTTC	CASSIRQLHGYTF	.	TRBV19	TRBJ1-2	.
TGTGCCAGCTCTCTGAGCAATGAGCAGTTCTTC	CASSLSNEQFF	.	TRBV18	TRBJ2-1	.
TGTGCCAGCAGTCCGGACAGGGGGCACGACGAGCAGTACTTC	CASSPDRGHDEQYF	TRBD1	TRBV5-8	TRBJ2-7	.
TGTGCCAGCAGCTCAATCCCGGGACTAGCCGGCGGGGGCTCCTACAATGAGCAGTTCTTC	CASSSIPGLAGGGSYNEQFF	TRBD2	TRBV6-2/TRBV6-3	TRBJ2-1	many
TGTGCCAGCAGCTTATCTGGACAAGTCAATCAGCCCCAGCATTTT	CASSLSGQVNQPQHF	.	TRBV7-2	TRBJ1-5	many
TGTGCCAGCAGCTTAAGGACAGGGGGCTACACCTTC	CASSLRTGGYTF	TRBD1	TRBV7-9	TRBJ1-2	many
TGCGCCAGCAGCCGTGCCTACGCAGGGAGCTCTTCCTACGAGCAGTACTTC	CASSRAYAGSSSYEQYF	.	TRBV4-3	TRBJ2-7	.